This TCR beta chain was documented in a study of T cells in Graves' hyperthyroidism and ophthalmopathy (dated 2019 in TCRdb). About the study as a whole: TCR V-J signatures able to tell the groups apart were searched for in a discovery cohort of 100 patients, of whom about 40 had Graves' ophthalmopathy and 55 to 60 had stable Graves' hyperthyroidism. Prospective prediction of ophthalmopathy was tested in an independent validation cohort of 18 to 20 hyperthyroidism patients and 15 to 17 patients who later progressed to ophthalmopathy. The 100 or so discovery patients were divided at random into training and test sets in a 7:3 ratio. In six Graves' hyperthyroidism patients, the study also compared T-cell repertoires from thyroid tissue with T-cell repertoires from blood. Following sampling, methimazole starting at 30 mg daily was given to hyperthyroidism patients, and high-dose intravenous methylprednisolone was given to ophthalmopathy patients. TCR Vbeta CDR3 sequencing of 120 to 150 peripheral blood samples (more than 40 ophthalmopathy, about 75 hyperthyroidism and approximately 17 progressor patients) is reported in the paper. What the study reported, not specific to this receptor: No statistical method was used to set the sample size in advance, and investigators knew the group allocation. Most expanded thyroid clonotypes (frequency above 0.001) were also detected in blood, a finding suggesting that blood repertoires may reflect thyroid immune responses. Ophthalmopathy was separated from stable hyperthyroidism by a 13 V-J signature model, with around 90% sensitivity and around 81% specificity obtained in cross-validation and 80%/75% obtained in testing. In validation, progression to ophthalmopathy was predicted by the model with around 70% sensitivity and around 75% specificity, a median of about 6.8 months before onset.

Stable Graves' hyperthyroidism was defined as no progression to ophthalmopathy during 18 months of follow-up. Hyperthyroidism patients were newly diagnosed, with disease duration under 2 months, and aged 18 to 65 years. Exclusion was applied to patients with uncontrolled infections, other autoimmune diseases, pregnancy or lactation. Clinical symptoms, serum thyroxine and TRAb, thyroid ultrasound, and orbital computed tomography formed the basis for the diagnoses. Trizol reagent was used to extract total RNA, and RNA quality was then checked on an Agilent 2100 Bioanalyzer. In this sample, this clonotype turned up many times. Which antigen it targets is not known. The record has no base qualities; no much larger clone is one base away. Amplification of TCR beta CDR3 regions was carried out from RNA transcripts. The TCR CDR3 was subjected to a first round of RT-PCR using the HTBI primer set and the Qiagen OneStep RT-PCR kit. Libraries were constructed in a second round of multiplex PCR, after which size selection and purification were carried out. The libraries were sequenced on an Illumina HiSeq2000 using paired-end 100 bp reads. From the authors' description of their analysis: SOAPnuke was used to process the raw data, removing reads that contained adapters or uncalled bases, had a mean Phred below 15, or lacked an exact match to the constant primer or identifier. COPE v1.2.5 was used to merge high-quality paired reads, and clonotypes were defined as unique nucleotide sequences. MiTCR v1.1 was used to align clonotypes to the IMGT TRBV, TRBD and TRBJ reference segments. Analysis was restricted to V-J combinations with a frequency above 0.0001, which covered roughly 99% of repertoires. A TCS score was defined as the ratio between F50 (clonal expansion) and ExV (chaos), using BLOSUM62-based TCRdist between CDR3 peptides within each V-J. Welch's t-statistics and random forest reduced around 550 V-J features to 10 to 15, which were used in a naive Bayes classifier (R e1071). The similarity between thyroid and blood repertoires was quantified using the Morisita-Horn index. TCRdb trimmed public reads at Q25 via fastp, called clones via MiXCR and kept in-frame beta chains. Every distinct CDR3 protein forms one entry, paired with its most common genes and DNA. What appears here as the V and J calls and clone size reflects TCRdb's work, not the paper's. For this sample the table gives a few hundred thousand distinct CDR3 sequences, of which about 43% were detected only once. The biggest ten clones account for around 7.7% of the sample.

Reading from cysteine to phenylalanine, the CDR3 counts 16 amino acids. CDR3 DNA only is kept here, 48 bases in frame from base 1. The germline V gene provides CDR1 ENHRY and CDR2 SYGVKD. Here V drops 4 bases and J drops 3 bases, and the junction holds 6 bases not matched to any gene. Sequenced input: peripheral blood or thyroid tissue (not recorded which). The sequence was collected from a woman younger than 30 with Graves' hyperthyroidism. The V and J genes are TRBV10-3 and TRBJ2-7, and TRBD2 aligns with 13 junction nucleotides. The nucleotide sequence reads TGTGCCATCAGTGGTCGGACTAGCGGGAGAGGCTACGAGCAGTACTTC. It translates as CAISGRTSGRGYEQYF.